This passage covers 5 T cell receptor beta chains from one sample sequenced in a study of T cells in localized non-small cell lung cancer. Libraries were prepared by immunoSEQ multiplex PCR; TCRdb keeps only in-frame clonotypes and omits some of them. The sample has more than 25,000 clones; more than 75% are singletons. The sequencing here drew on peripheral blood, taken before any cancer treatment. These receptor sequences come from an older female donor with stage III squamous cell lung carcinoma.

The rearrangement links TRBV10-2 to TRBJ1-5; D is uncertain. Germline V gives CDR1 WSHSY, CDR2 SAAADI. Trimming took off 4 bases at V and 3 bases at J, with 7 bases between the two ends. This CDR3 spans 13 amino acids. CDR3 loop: CASSVTINQPQHF. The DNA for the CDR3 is TGCGCCAGCAGTGTAACAATCAATCAGCCCCAGCATTTT.

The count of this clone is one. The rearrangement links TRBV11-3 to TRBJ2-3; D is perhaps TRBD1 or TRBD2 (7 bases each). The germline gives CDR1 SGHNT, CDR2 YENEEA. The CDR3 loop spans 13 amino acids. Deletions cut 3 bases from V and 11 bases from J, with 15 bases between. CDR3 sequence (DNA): TGTGCCAGCAGCTTCGCAGGGGGAGGGATGCAGTATTTT. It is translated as CASSFAGGGMQYF.

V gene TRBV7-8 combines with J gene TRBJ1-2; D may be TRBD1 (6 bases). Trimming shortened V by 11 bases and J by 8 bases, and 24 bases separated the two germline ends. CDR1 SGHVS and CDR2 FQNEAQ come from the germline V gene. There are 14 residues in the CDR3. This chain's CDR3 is CASLASDRRDGYTF. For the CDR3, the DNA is TGTGCCTCTTTAGCCTCTGACAGGAGGGACGGCTACACCTTC. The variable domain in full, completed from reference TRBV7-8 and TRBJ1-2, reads GAGVSQSPRYKVAKRGQDVALRCDPISGHVSLFWYQQALGQGPEFLTYFQNEAQLDKSGLPSDRFFAERPEGSVSTLKIQRTQQEDSAVYLCASLASDRRDGYTFGSGTRLTVV.

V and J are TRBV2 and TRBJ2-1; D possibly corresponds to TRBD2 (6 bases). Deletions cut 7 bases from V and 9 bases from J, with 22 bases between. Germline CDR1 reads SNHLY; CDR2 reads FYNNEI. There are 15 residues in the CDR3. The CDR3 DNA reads TGTGCCAGCATTCCTTCCGGGACTCCTACGGGTGAGCAGTTCTTC. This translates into CASIPSGTPTGEQFF.

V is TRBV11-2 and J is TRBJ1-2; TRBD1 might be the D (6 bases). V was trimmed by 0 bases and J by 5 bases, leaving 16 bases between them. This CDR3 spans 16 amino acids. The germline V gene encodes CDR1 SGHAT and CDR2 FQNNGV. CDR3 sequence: CASSLEIMGAGYGYTF. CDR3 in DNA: TGTGCCAGCAGCTTAGAGATAATGGGGGCAGGGTATGGCTACACCTTC.